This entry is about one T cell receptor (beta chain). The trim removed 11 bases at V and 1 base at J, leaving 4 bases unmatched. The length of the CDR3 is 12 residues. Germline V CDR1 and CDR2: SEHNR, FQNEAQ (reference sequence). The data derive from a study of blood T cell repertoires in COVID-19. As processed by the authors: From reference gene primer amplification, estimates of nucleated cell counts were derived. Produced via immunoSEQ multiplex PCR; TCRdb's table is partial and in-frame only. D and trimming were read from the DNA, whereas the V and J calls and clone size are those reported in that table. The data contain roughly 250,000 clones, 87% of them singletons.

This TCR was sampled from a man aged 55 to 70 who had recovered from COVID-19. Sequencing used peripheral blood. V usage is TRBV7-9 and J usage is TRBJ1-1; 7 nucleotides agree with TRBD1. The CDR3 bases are TGTGCCGGGGGACAGACGAACACTGAAGCTTTCTTT. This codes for CAGGQTNTEAFF.